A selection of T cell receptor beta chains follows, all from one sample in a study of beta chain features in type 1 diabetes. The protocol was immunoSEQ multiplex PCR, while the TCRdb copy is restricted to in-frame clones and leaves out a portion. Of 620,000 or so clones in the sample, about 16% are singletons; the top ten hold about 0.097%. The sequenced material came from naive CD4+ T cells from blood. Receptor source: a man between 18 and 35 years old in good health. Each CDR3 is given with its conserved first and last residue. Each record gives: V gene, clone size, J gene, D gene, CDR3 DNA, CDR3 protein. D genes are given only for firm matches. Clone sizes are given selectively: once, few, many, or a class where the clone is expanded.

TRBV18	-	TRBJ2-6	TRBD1	TGTGCCAGCTCACCGGACAGGGCTGGGGCCAACGTCCTGACTTTC	CASSPDRAGANVLTF
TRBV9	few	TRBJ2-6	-	TGTGCCAGCAGCGTAGCTCGAGTCAGGGCGAGTGGGGCCAACGTCCTGACTTTC	CASSVARVRASGANVLTF
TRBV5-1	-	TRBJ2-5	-	TGCGCCAGCAGCACGGGGACACGTATACAAGAGACCCAGTACTTC	CASSTGTRIQETQYF
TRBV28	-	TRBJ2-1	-	TGTGCCAGCAGTTTTTGGTCCAGGGTTTACAATGAGCAGTTCTTC	CASSFWSRVYNEQFF
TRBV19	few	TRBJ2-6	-	TGTGCCAGTTCGGGAGGACAGACTGGGGCCAACGTCCTGACTTTC	CASSGGQTGANVLTF
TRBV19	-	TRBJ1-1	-	TGTGCCAGTAAGGGCCAGGGAAGGACTGAAGCTTTCTTT	CASKGQGRTEAFF
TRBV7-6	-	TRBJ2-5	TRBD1	TGTGCCAGCAGCCCGCACCTCGACAGGGGGCTTGAGACCCAGTACTTC	CASSPHLDRGLETQYF
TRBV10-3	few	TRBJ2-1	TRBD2	TGTGCCATCCGCCGGGAGGGCCTAGGTAATGAGCAGTTCTTC	CAIRREGLGNEQFF
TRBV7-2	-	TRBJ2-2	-	TGTGCCAGCAGCGATACAGGCCAGGGAAAGCTACGGGAGCTGTTTTTT	CASSDTGQGKLRELFF
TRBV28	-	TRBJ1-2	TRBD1	TGTGCCAGCAGTCCCCGATTACAGGGGGCCTATGGCTACACCTTC	CASSPRLQGAYGYTF
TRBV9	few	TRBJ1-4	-	TGTGCCAGCAGCGTGGGCATAAGGAAACTGTTTTTT	CASSVGIRKLFF
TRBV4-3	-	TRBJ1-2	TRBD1	TGCGCCAGCAGCCAAGCGGCCCCCGGGACAGTAAACTATGGCTACACCTTC	CASSQAAPGTVNYGYTF
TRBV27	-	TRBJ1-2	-	TGTGCCAGCAGTTTATCATATGGGAACTCCAACTATGGCTACACCTTC	CASSLSYGNSNYGYTF
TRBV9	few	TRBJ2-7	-	TGTGCCAGCAGCGTAGGGGGACTTAACTACGAGCAGTACTTC	CASSVGGLNYEQYF
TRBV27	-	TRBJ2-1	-	TGTGCCAGCAGCCTAAAATCTTACAATGAGCAGTTCTTC	CASSLKSYNEQFF
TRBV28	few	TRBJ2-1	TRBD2	TGTGCCAGCAGTTCCGGACTAGCGGGAGCCTACTACTCCTACAATGAGCAGTTCTTC	CASSSGLAGAYYSYNEQFF
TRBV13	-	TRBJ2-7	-	TGTGCCAGCATGGGGTGGAGGGCCTACGAGCAGTACTTC	CASMGWRAYEQYF
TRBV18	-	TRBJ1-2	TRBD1	TGTGCCAGCTCCAGGGACAGGGCGAACTATGGCTACACCTTC	CASSRDRANYGYTF
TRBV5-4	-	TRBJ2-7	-	TGTGCCAGCAGCTTAGACAGCGTTCCGTCCTACGAGCAGTACTTC	CASSLDSVPSYEQYF
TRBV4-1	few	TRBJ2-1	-	TGCGCCAGCAGCCTCCCTCCTGGGGTGGGCTACAATGAGCAGTTCTTC	CASSLPPGVGYNEQFF
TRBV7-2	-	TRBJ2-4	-	TGTGCCAGCGGGCGGATTCTAGCCAAAAACATTCAGTACTTC	CASGRILAKNIQYF
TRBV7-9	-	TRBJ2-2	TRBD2	TGTGCCAGCAGCTTTCTAGCGGGCACGAACACCGGGGAGCTGTTTTTT	CASSFLAGTNTGELFF
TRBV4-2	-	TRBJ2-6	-	TGTGCCAGCAGCTTACGGGGCCGACCCTCTGGGGCCAACGTCCTGACTTTC	CASSLRGRPSGANVLTF
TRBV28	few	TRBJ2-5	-	TGTGCCAGCAGTTTGCCACTGCCAGAGACCCAGTACTTC	CASSLPLPETQYF
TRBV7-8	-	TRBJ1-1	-	TGTGCCAGCAGTTACCCGACAGGGAACACTGAAGCTTTCTTT	CASSYPTGNTEAFF
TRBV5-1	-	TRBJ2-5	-	TGCGCCAGCAGTCGGGGGTTTAGGGAGACCCAGTACTTC	CASSRGFRETQYF
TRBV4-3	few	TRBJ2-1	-	TGCGCCAGCAGCCAAGATAAATCGACCGAGCAGTTCTTC	CASSQDKSTEQFF
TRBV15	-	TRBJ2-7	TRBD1	TGTGCCACCAGATCCATGGGGACAGGGGACTCCTACGAGCAGTACTTC	CATRSMGTGDSYEQYF
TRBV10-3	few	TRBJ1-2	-	TGTGCCATCAGTTCCGGGGGCGAATATGGCTACACCTTC	CAISSGGEYGYTF
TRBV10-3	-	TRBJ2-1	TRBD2	TGTGCCATCAGTAGACTAGCGGGGGCATACAATGAGCAGTTCTTC	CAISRLAGAYNEQFF
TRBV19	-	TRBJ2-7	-	TGTGCCAGTAGTATGGGGGACGGTTACGAGCAGTACTTC	CASSMGDGYEQYF
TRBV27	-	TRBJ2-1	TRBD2	TGTGCCAGCAGTTTATTGGCACACAGTACTAGCGATAGGAGCTCCTACAATGAGCAGTTCTTC	CASSLLAHSTSDRSSYNEQFF
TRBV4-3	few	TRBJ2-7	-	TGCGCCAGCAGCGAGGGAGGCCGGGCCTACGAGCAGTACTTC	CASSEGGRAYEQYF
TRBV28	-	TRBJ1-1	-	TGTGCCAGCACTCCAAGTATGAACACTGAAGCTTTCTTT	CASTPSMNTEAFF
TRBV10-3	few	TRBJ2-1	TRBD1	TGTGCCATCAGAAGTGACAGGGGATCAAATGAGCAGTTCTTC	CAIRSDRGSNEQFF
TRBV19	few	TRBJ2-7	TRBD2	TGTGCCAGTAGTCGGACTAGCGGGAACCTCTACGAGCAGTACTTC	CASSRTSGNLYEQYF
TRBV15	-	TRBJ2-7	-	TGTGCCACCAGCAGAAGTAGGAGCGAGCAGTACTTC	CATSRSRSEQYF
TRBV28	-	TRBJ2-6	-	TGTGCCAGCAGCCTCCAGGGCTCTGGGGCCAACGTCCTGACTTTC	CASSLQGSGANVLTF
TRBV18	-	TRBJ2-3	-	TGTGCCAGCTCTTACCGGGCCCCTAGCCCCTGGGAATATGATACGCAGTATTTT	CASSYRAPSPWEYDTQYF
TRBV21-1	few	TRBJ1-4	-	TGTGCCAGCAGCAACCCACAGGGGGAGAGTGATGAAAAACTGTTTTTT	CASSNPQGESDEKLFF
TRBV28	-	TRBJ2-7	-	TGTGCCAGCGCCCCTCCTTTGGGGGCCCGCTACGAGCAGTACTTC	CASAPPLGARYEQYF
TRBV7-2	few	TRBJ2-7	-	TGTGCCAGCAGCCAAACAAACAGGGCTGGGAGCTTCTACGAGCAGTACTTC	CASSQTNRAGSFYEQYF
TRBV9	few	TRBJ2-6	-	TGTGCCAGCAGCGTAGGTGGGAGCTCTGGGGCCAACGTCCTGACTTTC	CASSVGGSSGANVLTF
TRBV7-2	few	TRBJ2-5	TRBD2	TGTGCCAGCAGCTCTGGGACTAGCGGTGGGACCCAGTACTTC	CASSSGTSGGTQYF
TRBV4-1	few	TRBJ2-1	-	TGCGCCAGCAGCCAAGGTTCAGGTGCCTACAATGAGCAGTTCTTC	CASSQGSGAYNEQFF
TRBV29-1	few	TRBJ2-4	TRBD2	TGCAGCGCCGGGAGGATCGGGGGGTCCAAAAACATTCAGTACTTC	CSAGRIGGSKNIQYF